This T cell receptor (beta chain) is from a study of glioma-infiltrating T cells after dendritic cell vaccination. Points from the study as a whole: Few patients contributed both blood and tumor specimens.

All glioblastoma patients lacked an isocitrate dehydrogenase mutation. Profiled with immunoSEQ multiplex PCR; TCRdb holds only in-frame clones, not every one. The sample has under 70,000 clones, 75% to 90% seen once. The CDR3 runs 13 residues. Trimming left V 4 bases short and J 3 bases short, with 11 bases between. From germline, CDR1 is SGHNT and CDR2 YYREEE (reference sequence). About this clone itself: Its specificity is not known.

The chain joins TRBV5-4 to TRBJ2-7; D is possibly TRBD2 (5 bases). This specimen was blood, taken before dendritic cell vaccination. The source is a human donor with glioblastoma. Here the CDR3 DNA reads TGTGCCAGCAGCAAGGACTCCCGCTACGAGCAGTACTTC. Its protein product is CASSKDSRYEQYF.